Detailed here is one T cell receptor (beta chain). As yet, its antigen is unknown. TCRdb itself ran the reads through MiXCR, one entry per CDR3 protein. The repertoire holds fewer than 900,000 distinct CDR3 sequences, about 27% seen once, with about an eighth in the top ten. The record originates from a study of T cell repertoires in cytomegalovirus infection. Study-level findings and limits: It was HLA-C-restricted CMV-specific TCR beta clonotypes that dominated the response ex vivo.

Looked up from germline, CDR1 is SQVTM and CDR2 is ANQGSEA. V was pared by 2 bases and J by 1 base, with 14 bases of the junction left unmatched. This CDR3 spans 20 amino acids. This material consisted of cultured CD8+ T cells from PBMCs, taken from culture after CMV antigen stimulation. J is TRBJ2-6 and V is TRBV29-1, with TRBD1 matching over 10 bases. This TCR came from a human donor in good health (CMV status not recorded). Some clones in this sample may be carry-over from other donors' samples. The DNA of the CDR3 is TGCAGCGTTGAACGTGTAGGGGAGGGACAGGGGCCGTCTGGGGCCAACGTCCTGACTTTC. It codes for CSVERVGEGQGPSGANVLTF.